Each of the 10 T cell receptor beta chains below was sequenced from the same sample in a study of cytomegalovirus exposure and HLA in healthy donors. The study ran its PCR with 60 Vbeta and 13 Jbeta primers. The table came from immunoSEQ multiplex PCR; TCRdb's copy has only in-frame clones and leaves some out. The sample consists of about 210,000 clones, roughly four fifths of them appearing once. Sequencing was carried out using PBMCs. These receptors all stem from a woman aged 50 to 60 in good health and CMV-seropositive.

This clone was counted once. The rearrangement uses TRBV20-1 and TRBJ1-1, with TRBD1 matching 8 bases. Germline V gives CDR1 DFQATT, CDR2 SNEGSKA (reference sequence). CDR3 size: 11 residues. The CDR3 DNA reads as TGCAGCCAACAGGGGGACACTGAAGCTTTCTTT. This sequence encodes CSQQGDTEAFF.

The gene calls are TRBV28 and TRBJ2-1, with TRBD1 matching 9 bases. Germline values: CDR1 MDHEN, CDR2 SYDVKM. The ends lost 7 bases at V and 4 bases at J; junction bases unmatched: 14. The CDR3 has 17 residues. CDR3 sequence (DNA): TGTGCCAGCAAGAACCCCCCCGGGGACAGGGATTACAATGAGCAGTTCTTC. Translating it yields CASKNPPGDRDYNEQFF.

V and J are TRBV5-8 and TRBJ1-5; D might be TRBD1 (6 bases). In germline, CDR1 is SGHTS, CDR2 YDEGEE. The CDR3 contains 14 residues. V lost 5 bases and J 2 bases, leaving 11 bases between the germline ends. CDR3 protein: CASRGGGGNQPQHF. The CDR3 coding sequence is TGTGCCAGCAGAGGGGGGGGTGGCAATCAGCCCCAGCATTTT.

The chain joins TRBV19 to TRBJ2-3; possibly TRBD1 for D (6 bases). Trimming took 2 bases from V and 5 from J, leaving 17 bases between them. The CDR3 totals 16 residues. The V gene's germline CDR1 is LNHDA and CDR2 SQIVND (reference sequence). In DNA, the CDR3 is TGTGCCAGTAGTATAAGGGACAACACGGCGGAAGATACGCAGTATTTT. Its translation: CASSIRDNTAEDTQYF.

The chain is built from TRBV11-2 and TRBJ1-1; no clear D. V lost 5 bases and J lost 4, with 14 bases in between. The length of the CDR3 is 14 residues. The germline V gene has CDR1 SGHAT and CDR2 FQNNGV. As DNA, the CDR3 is TGTGCCAGCAGCCTCCTGGTGGCGGGCACTGAAGCTTTCTTT. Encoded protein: CASSLLVAGTEAFF.

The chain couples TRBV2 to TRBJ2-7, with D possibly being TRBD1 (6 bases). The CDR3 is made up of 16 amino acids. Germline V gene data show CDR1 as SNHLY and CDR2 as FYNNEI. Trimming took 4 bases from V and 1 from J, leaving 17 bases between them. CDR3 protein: CASSGGLPGKSYEQYF. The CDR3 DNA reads TGTGCCAGCAGTGGGGGGCTGCCAGGAAAATCCTACGAGCAGTACTTC.

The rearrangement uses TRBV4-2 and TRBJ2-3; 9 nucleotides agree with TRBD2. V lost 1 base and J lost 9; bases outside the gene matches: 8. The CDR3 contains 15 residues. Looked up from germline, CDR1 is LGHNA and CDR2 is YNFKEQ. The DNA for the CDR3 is TGTGCCAGCAGCCAAGGGTCTAGCGGGGAAAAAACGCAGTATTTT. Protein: CASSQGSSGEKTQYF.

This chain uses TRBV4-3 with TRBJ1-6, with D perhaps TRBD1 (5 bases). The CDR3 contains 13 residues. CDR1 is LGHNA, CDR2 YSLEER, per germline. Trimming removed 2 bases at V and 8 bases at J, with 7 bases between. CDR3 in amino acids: CASSQNRYSPLHF. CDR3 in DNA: TGCGCCAGCAGCCAAAACAGGTATTCACCCCTCCACTTT.

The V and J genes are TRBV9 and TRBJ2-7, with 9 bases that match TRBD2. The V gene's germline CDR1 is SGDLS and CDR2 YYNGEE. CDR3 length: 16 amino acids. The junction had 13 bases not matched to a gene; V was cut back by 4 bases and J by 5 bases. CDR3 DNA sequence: TGTGCCAGCAGCCCCCGACGCGGGGGGGCATCGGACGAGCAGTACTTC. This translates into CASSPRRGGASDEQYF. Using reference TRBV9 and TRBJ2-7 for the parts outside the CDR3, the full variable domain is DSGVTQTPKHLITATGQRVTLRCSPRSGDLSVYWYQQSLDQGLQFLIQYYNGEERAKGNILERFSAQQFPDLHSELNLSSLELGDSALYFCASSPRRGGASDEQYFGPGTRLTVT.

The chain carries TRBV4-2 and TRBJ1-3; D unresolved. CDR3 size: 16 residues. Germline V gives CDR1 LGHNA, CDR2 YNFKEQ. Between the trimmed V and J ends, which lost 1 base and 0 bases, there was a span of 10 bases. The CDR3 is CASSQAPRSSGNTIYF. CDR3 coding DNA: TGTGCCAGCAGCCAAGCCCCTCGTAGCTCTGGAAACACCATATATTTT.